Presented here are 31 T cell receptor beta chains from one specimen sequenced in a study of blood T cell repertoires in COVID-19. Measured with immunoSEQ multiplex PCR; TCRdb has only the in-frame clones, and not every one. The sample consists of tens of thousands of clones, roughly 88% of them appearing once. The source material was peripheral blood. The receptors come from a man aged 55 to 70 with COVID-19, enrolled during active disease.

V is TRBV6-1 and J is TRBJ1-1, with D possibly being TRBD1 (5 bases). V was shortened by 2 bases and J by 6 bases, with 13 bases between the two germline ends. This CDR3 is built from 14 residues. Germline V gives CDR1 MNHNS, CDR2 SASEGT. The CDR3 DNA is TGTGCCAGCAGTGAAAATAGGGGCTCGGCTGAAGCTTTCTTT. This gives the protein CASSENRGSAEAFF.

The chain couples TRBV28 to TRBJ2-3; the match to TRBD2 covers 10 bases. J was trimmed by 0 bases and V by 6 bases; bases with no gene match: 3. This CDR3 comprises 15 residues. Germline V gene sequence: CDR1 MDHEN, CDR2 SYDVKM. The CDR3 reads CASSPSGRSTDTQYF. CDR3 in DNA: TGTGCCAGCAGCCCTAGCGGGAGAAGCACAGATACGCAGTATTTT.

In DNA, the CDR3 is TGTGCCAGCAGCGTAGGATTAGGACAGACAAATGAAAAACTGTTTTTT. Encoded protein: CASSVGLGQTNEKLFF. V usage is TRBV9 and J usage is TRBJ1-4; TRBD1 is a possible D gene (6 bases). Trimming took 0 bases from V and 5 from J, leaving 14 bases between them. Germline loops: CDR1 SGDLS, CDR2 YYNGEE. The CDR3 length is 16 residues. Based on the CDR3 plus reference TRBV9 and TRBJ1-4, the full variable domain is DSGVTQTPKHLITATGQRVTLRCSPRSGDLSVYWYQQSLDQGLQFLIQYYNGEERAKGNILERFSAQQFPDLHSELNLSSLELGDSALYFCASSVGLGQTNEKLFFGSGTQLSVL.

The chain links TRBV2 to TRBJ2-1; the D gene is possibly TRBD2 (5 bases). The CDR3 is 13 amino acids. V lost 0 bases to trimming and J lost 8 bases, with 8 bases between them. CDR1 is SNHLY, CDR2 FYNNEI, per germline. The CDR3 region is CASSEARVDEQFF. In DNA, the CDR3 is TGTGCCAGCAGTGAAGCGCGGGTGGATGAGCAGTTCTTC.

Of note for this clone: At the DNA level, this CDR3 is encoded by other sequences in the same sample as well. The chain links TRBV16 to TRBJ1-5; D is uncertain. The V end was cut by 0 bases, the J end by 5 bases, with 11 bases between. Germline V gives CDR1 KGHSY, CDR2 FQNENV. The CDR3 consists of 15 residues. The CDR3: CASSQSAQRDQPQHF. CDR3 sequence (DNA): TGTGCCAGCAGCCAATCGGCGCAGCGGGATCAGCCCCAGCATTTT.

This clone was detected only a few times. This chain links TRBV19 with TRBJ2-7; TRBD2 matches 10 bases. The CDR3 has 20 amino acids. V dropped 4 bases and J dropped 5; count of bases not matched to a gene: 23. Germline lookup yields CDR1 LNHDA and CDR2 SQIVND (reference sequence). In DNA form, the CDR3 reads TGTGCCAGTAGTACTCGGACTAGCGGCACTCCAGCTAGTTATGGGCACGAGCAGTACTTC. This gives the protein CASSTRTSGTPASYGHEQYF.

The V call is TRBV14, the J call TRBJ2-7; D possibly corresponds to TRBD1 (5 bases). Germline loops: CDR1 SGHDN, CDR2 FVKESK. Trimming removed 1 base at V and 2 bases at J, with 15 bases between. This CDR3 region has 16 residues. CDR3 loop: CASSQGPRVTTYEQYF. For the CDR3, the DNA is TGTGCCAGCAGCCAAGGGCCCAGGGTAACAACCTACGAGCAGTACTTC.

J is TRBJ2-3 and V is TRBV9; 7 bases match TRBD1. V lost 4 bases to trimming and J lost 3 bases; unmatched junction nucleotides: 8. The CDR3 covers 15 residues. Looked up from germline, CDR1 is SGDLS and CDR2 is YYNGEE. The CDR3 region is CASSSRQGSTDTQYF. CDR3 coding DNA: TGTGCCAGCAGCAGCCGACAGGGTTCGACAGATACGCAGTATTTT.

The chain uses TRBV12-3 or TRBV12-4 and TRBJ2-1, with D maybe TRBD1 (5 bases). The CDR3 has 13 amino acids. The germline V and J ends were trimmed by 6 bases and 1 base, with 7 bases remaining between them. Written as DNA, the CDR3 is TGTGCCAGCAGCCAGGGATCCTACAATGAGCAGTTCTTC. Encoded protein: CASSQGSYNEQFF.

The J gene is TRBJ1-2, the V gene TRBV25-1; D unresolved. Per germline, CDR1 MGHDK and CDR2 SYGVNS. The CDR3 runs to 15 residues. Trimming removed 4 bases from V and 0 bases from J, with 12 bases in between. The CDR3 DNA is TGTGCCAGCAGTGCCTCCGGGGTTGCTAACTATGGCTACACCTTC. Translation gives CASSASGVANYGYTF.

This chain links TRBV28 with TRBJ1-1, with 7 nucleotides matching TRBD1. V shed 4 bases, J shed 1 base, and the junction held 0 bases outside the gene matches. Per the germline V gene, CDR1 is MDHEN and CDR2 is SYDVKM. CDR3 length equals 13 residues. The CDR3 DNA follows: TGTGCCAGCAGTTCAGGGGGGAACACTGAAGCTTTCTTT. This sequence encodes CASSSGGNTEAFF.

The rearrangement joins TRBV28 to TRBJ2-1; 11 bases fit TRBD2. The length of the CDR3 is 14 residues. Unmatched junction bases numbered 5, after V lost 7 bases and J lost 6 bases. Germline lookup yields CDR1 MDHEN and CDR2 SYDVKM. The CDR3 DNA reads as TGTGCCAGCACCATACTAGCGGGAGCCAATGAGCAGTTCTTC. Residues: CASTILAGANEQFF.

The chain carries TRBV7-9 and TRBJ2-7, with 9 bases that match TRBD1. Looked up from germline, CDR1 is SEHNR and CDR2 is FQNEAQ (reference sequence). The CDR3 consists of 18 residues. Trimming removed 3 bases from V and 2 bases from J; junction bases left unmatched: 14. The CDR3 bases are TGTGCCAGCAGCTTTATTGTCCAGACAGGGGGTACAACCTACGAGCAGTACTTC. It specifies CASSFIVQTGGTTYEQYF. The whole variable domain, filled in from reference TRBV7-9 and TRBJ2-7, reads DTGVSQNPRHKITKRGQNVTFRCDPISEHNRLYWYRQTLGQGPEFLTYFQNEAQLEKSRLLSDRFSAERPKGSFSTLEIQRTEQGDSAMYLCASSFIVQTGGTTYEQYFGPGTRLTVT.

This chain joins TRBV28 and TRBJ1-5; 7 bases map to TRBD1. From germline, CDR1 is MDHEN and CDR2 SYDVKM. CDR3 length equals 15 residues. With 4 bases clipped from V and 7 bases from J, the junction kept 10 bases outside the gene matches. CDR3 in DNA: TGTGCCAGCAGTTGGGAAATAGGCAGGGGGCAGCCCCAGCATTTT. This sequence encodes CASSWEIGRGQPQHF.

This chain connects TRBV28 to TRBJ2-7, with D maybe TRBD2 (6 bases). There are 14 residues in the CDR3. V was clipped by 2 bases and J by 3 bases, with 11 bases between them. Germline V gives CDR1 MDHEN, CDR2 SYDVKM. CDR3 sequence: CASSLGSGNYEQYF. CDR3 DNA sequence: TGTGCCAGCAGTTTAGGTAGCGGAAACTACGAGCAGTACTTC.

V usage is TRBV7-3 and J usage is TRBJ2-3; D not resolved. The CDR3 is 13 residues long. V was pared by 3 bases and J by 0 bases, with 4 bases between. CDR1 is SGHTA, CDR2 FQGTGA, per germline. The CDR3 region has the DNA TGTGCCAGCAGCTTTTCTAGCACAGATACGCAGTATTTT. This codes for CASSFSSTDTQYF.

For the CDR3, the DNA is TGCGCCAGCACCCCCTGGACAGGGCCCAGAGCGGGCCTGACCTACGAGCAGTACTTC. Encoded protein: CASTPWTGPRAGLTYEQYF. This rearrangement joins TRBV5-1 to TRBJ2-7; 8 positions agree with TRBD1. Germline loops: CDR1 SGHRS, CDR2 YFSETQ. Trimming at V came to 6 bases and at J to 2 bases, leaving 22 bases not matched to a gene. This CDR3 comprises 19 residues. The whole variable domain, filled in from reference TRBV5-1 and TRBJ2-7, reads KAGVTQTPRYLIKTRGQQVTLSCSPISGHRSVSWYQQTPGQGLQFLFEYFSETQRNKGNFPGRFSGRQFSNSRSEMNVSTLELGDSALYLCASTPWTGPRAGLTYEQYFGPGTRLTVT.

This sequence joins TRBV5-4 and TRBJ2-3; 11 bases are a match to TRBD2. This CDR3 has 16 residues. Trimming removed 4 bases from V and 5 bases from J; junction bases left unmatched: 9. Germline V gives CDR1 SGHNT, CDR2 YYREEE (reference sequence). This CDR3 is CASSPPTSGTVDTQYF. The CDR3 nucleotides read TGTGCCAGCAGCCCACCGACTAGCGGGACTGTAGATACGCAGTATTTT.

This clone has more than one count but fewer than ten. The chain employs TRBV30 and TRBJ1-1; 7 bases fit TRBD1. Germline loops: CDR1 GTSNPN, CDR2 SVGIG (reference sequence). The CDR3 length is 17 residues. Trimming removed 4 bases from V and 1 base from J; junction bases left unmatched: 15. The CDR3 DNA reads as TGTGCCTGGACCCTGGAGGGGGCCTTGAGGAGGAACACTGAAGCTTTCTTT. It is translated as CAWTLEGALRRNTEAFF.

Only one count was recorded for this clone. The chain links TRBV19 to TRBJ1-1; TRBD1 matches at 7 bases. The CDR3 covers 15 residues. Per germline, CDR1 LNHDA and CDR2 SQIVND (reference sequence). The V segment lost 6 bases and the J segment 1 base; nucleotides outside the gene matches: 8. The CDR3 DNA follows: TGTGCCAGTAGAAAGGTTGCAGGGGGGAACACTGAAGCTTTCTTT. It codes for CASRKVAGGNTEAFF.

V gene TRBV2 combines with J gene TRBJ2-2, with 11 bases that match TRBD2. The V gene end was trimmed by 6 bases and the J gene end by 4 bases; junction bases not matched to a gene: 4. The CDR3 runs to 15 residues. CDR1 is SNHLY and CDR2 is FYNNEI in the germline V gene. CDR3 DNA: TGTGCCAGCAGCCTAGCGGGAGGTGGCACCGGGGAGCTGTTTTTT. This sequence encodes CASSLAGGGTGELFF.

This clone was observed once. The chain uses TRBV24-1 and TRBJ2-1, with 7 nucleotides matching TRBD1. The length of the CDR3 is 19 residues. The germline V gene encodes CDR1 KGHDR and CDR2 SFDVKD. After removal of 4 bases from V and 1 base from J, the junction contained 15 bases not matched to a gene. The CDR3 loop reads CATSDPLSPRQGSYNEQFF. CDR3 in DNA: TGTGCCACCAGTGACCCCCTTTCCCCTAGACAGGGATCCTACAATGAGCAGTTCTTC.

The V gene is TRBV2, the J gene TRBJ2-1; perhaps TRBD1 as D (5 bases). The germline V gene encodes CDR1 SNHLY and CDR2 FYNNEI. The length of the CDR3 is 12 residues. Trimming left V 6 bases short and J 5 bases short, with 8 bases between. The CDR3, as DNA: TGTGCCAGCAGCCAGGGTCACAATGAGCAGTTCTTC. Translated: CASSQGHNEQFF.

This chain uses TRBV29-1 with TRBJ2-3; TRBD2 might be the D (5 bases). Deletions cut 7 bases from V and 3 bases from J, with 20 bases between. There are 15 residues in the CDR3. The germline V gene encodes CDR1 SQVTM and CDR2 ANQGSEA. The CDR3 here is CSATSQSSSTDTQYF. CDR3 nucleotides: TGCAGCGCCACCTCTCAGTCTAGCAGTACAGATACGCAGTATTTT.

The rearrangement uses TRBV7-2 and TRBJ1-1; D unresolved. V was clipped by 5 bases and J by 1 base, with 14 bases between them. CDR3 length: 15 residues. CDR1 and CDR2 (germline): SGHTA, FQGNSA. DNA for the CDR3: TGTGCCAGCAGCACCGCGGGTCATGCGAACACTGAAGCTTTCTTT. Its protein product is CASSTAGHANTEAFF.

A note on this clone: A read error may explain this, as a much larger clone is one base away. Other DNA sequences from this sample encode an identical CDR3 as well. The chain uses TRBV6-5 and TRBJ1-1, with D hard to call. Looked up from germline, CDR1 is MNHEY and CDR2 is SVGAGI. V was shortened by 0 bases and J by 2 bases, with 4 bases between the two germline ends. There are 13 residues in the CDR3. CDR3 in amino acids: CASSYSANTEAFF. The CDR3 DNA sequence: TGTGCCAGCAGTTACTCGGCAAACACTGAAGCTTTCTTT.

The V call is TRBV6-6, the J call TRBJ1-1; D gene uncertain. V was pared by 2 bases and J by 4 bases, with 11 bases between. The CDR3 loop spans 14 amino acids. Germline assignment: CDR1 MNHNY and CDR2 SVGAGI (reference sequence). The CDR3 DNA reads as TGTGCCAGCAGTTACAGAAGTTCGGGCACTGAAGCTTTCTTT. It codes for CASSYRSSGTEAFF.

The chain employs TRBV19 and TRBJ2-7; 10 nucleotides agree with TRBD2. This CDR3 is built from 16 residues. CDR1 and CDR2 (germline): LNHDA, SQIVND (reference sequence). J was trimmed by 3 bases and V by 5 bases; bases with no gene match: 10. CDR3 amino acids: CASSPHSGRMDYEQYF. In DNA, the CDR3 is TGTGCCAGTAGTCCCCATAGCGGGAGGATGGACTACGAGCAGTACTTC.

This clone was detected once. This chain connects TRBV27 to TRBJ2-3, with D perhaps TRBD2 (6 bases). The ends were cut back, 2 bases at V and 1 base at J, with 7 bases in the middle. The CDR3 spans 14 residues. The V gene's germline CDR1 is MNHEY and CDR2 SMNVEV (reference sequence). Here the CDR3 reads CASSLASGTDTQYF. For the CDR3, the DNA is TGTGCCAGCAGTTTAGCTAGCGGCACAGATACGCAGTATTTT.

The genes are TRBV7-6 and TRBJ2-5; D is perhaps TRBD2 (6 bases). This CDR3 region has 15 residues. The germline gives CDR1 SGHVS, CDR2 FNYEAQ. V dropped 5 bases and J dropped 2 bases, with 15 bases sitting between them. The DNA for the CDR3 is TGTGCCAGCAGCGCAGACTCGGGGGAACAAGAGACCCAGTACTTC. This translates into CASSADSGEQETQYF.

V usage is TRBV27 and J usage is TRBJ1-1; D is ambiguous. Germline CDR1 and CDR2: MNHEY and SMNVEV (reference sequence). This CDR3 contains 12 residues. The V gene lost 6 bases and the J gene lost 7 bases, with 12 bases spanning the gap. The CDR3: CASSHPGSEAFF. CDR3 coding DNA: TGTGCCAGCAGCCACCCGGGGAGTGAAGCTTTCTTT.